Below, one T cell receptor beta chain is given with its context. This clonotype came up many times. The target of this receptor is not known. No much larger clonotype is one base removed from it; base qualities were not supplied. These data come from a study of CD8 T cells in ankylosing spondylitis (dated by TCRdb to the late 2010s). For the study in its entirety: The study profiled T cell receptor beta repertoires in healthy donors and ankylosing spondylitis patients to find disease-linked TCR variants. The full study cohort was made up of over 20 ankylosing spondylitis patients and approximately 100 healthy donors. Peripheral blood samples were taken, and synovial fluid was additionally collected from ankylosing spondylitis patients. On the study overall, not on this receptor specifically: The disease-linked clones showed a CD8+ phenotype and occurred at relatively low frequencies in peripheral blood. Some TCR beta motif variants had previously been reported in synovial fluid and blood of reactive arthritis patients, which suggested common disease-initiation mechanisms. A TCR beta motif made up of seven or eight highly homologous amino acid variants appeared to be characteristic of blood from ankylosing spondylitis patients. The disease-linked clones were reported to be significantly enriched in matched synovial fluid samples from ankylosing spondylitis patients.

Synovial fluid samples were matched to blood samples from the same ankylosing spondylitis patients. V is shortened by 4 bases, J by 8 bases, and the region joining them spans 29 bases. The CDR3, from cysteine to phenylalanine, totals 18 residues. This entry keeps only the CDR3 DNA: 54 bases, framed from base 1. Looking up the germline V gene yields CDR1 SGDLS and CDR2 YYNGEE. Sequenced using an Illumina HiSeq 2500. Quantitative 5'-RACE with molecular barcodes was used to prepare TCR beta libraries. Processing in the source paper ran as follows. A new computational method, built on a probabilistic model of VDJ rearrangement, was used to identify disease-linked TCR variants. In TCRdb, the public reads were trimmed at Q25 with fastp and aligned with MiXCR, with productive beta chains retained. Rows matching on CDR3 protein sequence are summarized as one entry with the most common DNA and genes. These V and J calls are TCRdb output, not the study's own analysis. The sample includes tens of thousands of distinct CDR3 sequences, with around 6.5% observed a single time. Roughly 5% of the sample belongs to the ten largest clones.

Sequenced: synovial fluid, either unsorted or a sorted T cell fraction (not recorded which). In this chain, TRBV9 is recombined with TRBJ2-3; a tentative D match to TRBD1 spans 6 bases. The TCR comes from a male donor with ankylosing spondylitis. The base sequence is TGTGCCAGCAGCCCAGGGGTCGGGAAACACCAGGGGCAGGGTACGCAGTATTTT. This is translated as CASSPGVGKHQGQGTQYF.